What follows describes a single T cell receptor (beta chain). Its cognate antigen has yet to be identified. Including cysteine and phenylalanine, the CDR3 has 13 amino acids. No DNA accompanies this entry. From a lookup of the germline V gene, CDR1 and CDR2 are SGHRS and YFSETQ. The data were taken from a study of human CD8 memory T cell subsets (TCRdb year 2020). With respect to the entire study: TCRbeta repertoires of stem-like (TSTEM), progenitor exhausted-like (TPEX) and effector memory CD8+ T cell subsets were compared to assess their clonal relationships. TCRbeta repertoires were obtained from about six donors, each contributing TSTEM, TPEX and effector memory subsets. Results the study describes overall, beyond this receptor: Although both stem-like subsets shared clonotypes with effector memory cells, the overlap between TSTEM and TPEX repertoires was minimal, suggesting distinct antigen spectra for the TSTEM and TPEX subsets. Normalized Shannon-Wiener diversity was similarly high in the TSTEM and TPEX subsets, while the effector memory subsets were comparatively less diverse. Based on Chao1 estimates, TSTEM subsets appeared to have greater repertoire diversity than TPEX subsets, which could potentially reflect a broader range of specificities. Sequencing was limited to TCRbeta chains, and the repertoire comparisons were based on 5 or 6 donors analyzed with paired t-tests and Bonferroni correction.

Peripheral blood mononuclear cells were isolated from healthy donor buffy coats by density gradient separation. In the study, negative magnetic separation with EasySep or MojoSort CD8+ T cell isolation kits was used to enrich total CD8+ T cells. An RNeasy Mini Kit was used to extract total RNA from duplicate vials of roughly 160,000 sorted CD8+ T cells per subset. PBMCs were used either fresh or after cryopreservation in fetal bovine serum containing approximately 10% DMSO. CD8+ T cell subsets were sorted to purity by fluorescence-activated cell sorting on a FACSAria III. A Human TCR Profiling Kit was used to prepare UMI-labeled 5' RACE TCRbeta libraries. The same number of PCR cycles was used to prepare all TCRbeta libraries in parallel. For the original study's pipeline: Between about 2,800 and 18,000 functional CDR3beta clonotypes were contained in each TCRbeta library. MIGEC 1.2.9 handled UMI extraction and consensus assembly, with a minimum of three reads required per UMI. MiXCR 3.0.3 was used to extract in-frame CDR3beta repertoires. Each sample was downsampled to 42,000 randomly selected UMIs before diversity metrics were calculated in VDJtools 1.2.1. For each sample pair, the repertoire overlap metrics D, R and F2 were calculated in VDJtools using the top 3,000 clones. Each CDR3 protein sequence appears as one entry after TCRdb reprocessed the reads, and no DNA is included. The V and J calls come from TCRdb's annotation, not from the publication. This sample's clone table shows roughly 10,000 distinct CDR3 sequences. The ten biggest clones cover roughly 21% of the sample.

Sequencing used CD8+ T cells from PBMCs. The sequence came from a human donor in good health. The chain employs TRBV5-1 and TRBJ2-7; lacking DNA, the TRBD1 call made by TCRdb goes unchecked. CDR3 sequence: CASSQDRADEQYF.